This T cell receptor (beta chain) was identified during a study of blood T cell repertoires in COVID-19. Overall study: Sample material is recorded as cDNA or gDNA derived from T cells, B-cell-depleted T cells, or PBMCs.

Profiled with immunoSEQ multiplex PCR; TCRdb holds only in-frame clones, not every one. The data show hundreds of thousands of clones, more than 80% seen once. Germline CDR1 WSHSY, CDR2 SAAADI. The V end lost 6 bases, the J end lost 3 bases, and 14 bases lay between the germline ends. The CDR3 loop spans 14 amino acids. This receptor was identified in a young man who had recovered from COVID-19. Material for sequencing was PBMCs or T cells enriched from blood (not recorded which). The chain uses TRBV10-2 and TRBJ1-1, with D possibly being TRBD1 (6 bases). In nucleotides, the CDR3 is TGCGCCAGCAGACAGGGTACCGAGGACACTGAAGCTTTCTTT. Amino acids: CASRQGTEDTEAFF.